The source of this T cell receptor (beta chain) is a study of blood T cell repertoires in COVID-19. Study at large: Acute and convalescent COVID-19 samples came from the United States, Italy and Spain. The analysed material was cDNA or gDNA that came from T cells, B-cell-depleted T cells, or PBMCs.

As originally analysed: Using reference gene primer amplification, nucleated cell counts were estimated. The method was immunoSEQ multiplex PCR; TCRdb's version includes in-frame clones alone and lacks a portion of them. V, J and clone size reflect that table, while D and trimming were determined from the DNA. The data contain approximately 240,000 clones, approximately 90% of them singletons. CDR1 and CDR2 (germline): MNHEY, SVGAGI. CDR3 length: 12 residues. Between the trimmed V and J ends, which lost 8 bases and 10 bases, there was a span of 17 bases. The sequencing sample was made of peripheral blood. The genes are TRBV6-5 and TRBJ1-1; D may be TRBD1 (5 bases). The source is a woman under 30 who had recovered from COVID-19. CDR3 sequence: CASGHQVWGAFF. In DNA form, the CDR3 reads TGTGCCAGCGGACACCAAGTTTGGGGAGCTTTCTTT.